The 30 T cell receptor beta chains presented below share a single source sample, sequenced in a study of cytomegalovirus exposure and HLA in healthy donors. The PCR had 60 Vbeta and 13 Jbeta primers. The assay was immunoSEQ multiplex PCR, and TCRdb's table has in-frame clones only and misses some. The sample shows around 150,000 clones, around 80% of them seen only once. Material: PBMCs. These receptors came from a woman in her forties in good health and CMV-seronegative.

The chain recombines TRBV11-2 with TRBJ2-2, with TRBD1 matching 9 bases. The CDR3 extends over 14 amino acids. V lost 4 bases to trimming and J lost 8 bases; unmatched junction nucleotides: 5. The germline V gene encodes CDR1 SGHAT and CDR2 FQNNGV. The CDR3 nucleotides read TGTGCCAGCAGCTCGGGACAGGGTAGGGGGGAGCTGTTTTTT. Protein: CASSSGQGRGELFF.

This clone was counted once. The chain joins TRBV19 to TRBJ2-3; D unclear. Trimming took off 3 bases at V and 5 bases at J, with 12 bases between the two ends. Germline CDR1 LNHDA, CDR2 SQIVND (reference sequence). The CDR3 totals 14 residues. The CDR3 DNA sequence: TGTGCCAGTAGTATGGCCCCTGGTGAAGATACGCAGTATTTT. Protein: CASSMAPGEDTQYF. Together with reference TRBV19 and TRBJ2-3, the CDR3 gives the full variable domain: DGGITQSPKYLFRKEGQNVTLSCEQNLNHDAMYWYRQDPGQGLRLIYYSQIVNDFQKGDIAEGYSVSREKKESFPLTVTSAQKNPTAFYLCASSMAPGEDTQYFGPGTRLTVL.

V and J are TRBV10-3 and TRBJ1-1; tentatively, D is TRBD1 (6 bases). The V gene lost 6 bases and the J gene lost 1 base, with 12 bases spanning the gap. The germline V gene encodes CDR1 ENHRY and CDR2 SYGVKD. This CDR3 region has 14 residues. The CDR3 DNA reads as TGTGCCATCAGCCTCCACAGGGAGAACACTGAAGCTTTCTTT. This gives the protein CAISLHRENTEAFF.

There are a few counts of this clone. J is TRBJ2-3 and V is TRBV19, with 10 bases aligning to TRBD2. Trimming at V came to 3 bases and at J to 2 bases, leaving 17 bases not matched to a gene. The CDR3 covers 20 residues. Germline CDR1 and CDR2: LNHDA and SQIVND (reference sequence). CDR3 sequence (DNA): TGTGCCAGTAGTATTCCACGACAGATTCTAGCGGGGGCCTCCACAGATACGCAGTATTTT. The encoded protein is CASSIPRQILAGASTDTQYF.

In its sample, this clone was seen a few times. V gene TRBV9 combines with J gene TRBJ2-1; 11 bases align to TRBD2. The length of the CDR3 is 15 residues. Germline V gives CDR1 SGDLS, CDR2 YYNGEE. V lost 3 bases to trimming and J lost 13 bases; unmatched junction nucleotides: 12. The CDR3 protein is CASSAGKSSGRGQFF. CDR3 nucleotides: TGTGCCAGCAGCGCCGGGAAAAGTAGCGGGAGGGGCCAGTTCTTC.

This clone was seen a handful of times. J is TRBJ1-1 and V is TRBV27; 8 bases are a match to TRBD1. The CDR3 has 15 residues. V lost 5 bases and J lost 4; bases outside the gene matches: 9. Germline lookup yields CDR1 MNHEY and CDR2 SMNVEV (reference sequence). For the CDR3, the DNA is TGTGCCAGCAGTACGAGGACAGGGAGGGCCACTGAAGCTTTCTTT. Residues: CASSTRTGRATEAFF.

This clone was seen more than once but under ten times. The rearrangement uses TRBV2 and TRBJ2-1; 10 nucleotides agree with TRBD2. Trimming took 6 bases from V and 8 from J; bases not matched to a gene: 7. This CDR3 is 14 amino acids long. CDR1 SNHLY and CDR2 FYNNEI come from the germline V gene. In DNA form, the CDR3 reads TGTGCCAGCAGGGAGACTAGCGGGTTCTATGAGCAGTTCTTC. Its protein product is CASRETSGFYEQFF. Looking up the rest from reference TRBV2 and TRBJ2-1 gives the full variable domain: EPEVTQTPSHQVTQMGQEVILRCVPISNHLYFYWYRQILGQKVEFLVSFYNNEISEKSEIFDDQFSVERPDGSNFTLKIRSTKLEDSAMYFCASRETSGFYEQFFGPGTRLTVL.

V usage is TRBV18 and J usage is TRBJ2-1, with 8 bases fitting TRBD1. The germline V gene has CDR1 KGHSH and CDR2 LQKENI. The CDR3 is made up of 15 amino acids. J was trimmed by 7 bases and V by 8 bases; bases with no gene match: 13. The CDR3 DNA reads as TGTGCCAGCCAAATCCAGGGGGCGAAGCGGAATGAGCAGTTCTTC. This translates into CASQIQGAKRNEQFF.

The chain carries TRBV2 and TRBJ2-3, with D perhaps TRBD2 (6 bases). The CDR3 spans 15 residues. The germline V and J ends were trimmed by 10 bases and 0 bases, with 17 bases remaining between them. Looked up from germline, CDR1 is SNHLY and CDR2 is FYNNEI. CDR3 in amino acids: CATHLGRPSTDTQYF. CDR3 sequence (DNA): TGTGCCACCCATTTGGGGAGGCCTAGCACAGATACGCAGTATTTT.

The chain joins TRBV11-3 to TRBJ2-3, with 10 bases fitting TRBD2. The CDR3 length is 14 residues. The germline gives CDR1 SGHNT, CDR2 YENEEA. The ends lost 7 bases at V and 3 bases at J; junction bases unmatched: 4. This CDR3 reads CASKLAGGTDTQYF. The CDR3 DNA follows: TGTGCCAGCAAATTAGCGGGGGGAACAGATACGCAGTATTTT.

The chain carries TRBV7-2 and TRBJ1-5, with 8 positions matching TRBD1. V lost 1 base, J lost 3 bases, and 5 bases stayed unmatched. The CDR3 length is 16 residues. CDR1 and CDR2 (germline): SGHTA, FQGNSA. The CDR3 sequence is CASSLGTGPSNQPQHF. The CDR3 region has the DNA TGTGCCAGCAGCTTAGGGACAGGGCCGTCCAATCAGCCCCAGCATTTT.

The chain recombines TRBV25-1 with TRBJ1-4; 10 bases match TRBD1. The CDR3 runs to 17 residues. CDR1 and CDR2 from the germline V gene are MGHDK and SYGVNS. The V segment lost 4 bases and the J segment 8 bases; nucleotides outside the gene matches: 13. CDR3 DNA: TGTGCCAGCAGTGCGGACTTCCGGGACAGGGGAGAAGAAAAACTGTTTTTT. As protein: CASSADFRDRGEEKLFF.

This chain uses TRBV13 with TRBJ2-5, with TRBD1 matching 9 bases. The CDR3 totals 15 residues. Germline V gives CDR1 PRHDT, CDR2 FYEKMQ (reference sequence). V was pared by 3 bases and J by 4 bases, with 6 bases of the junction left unmatched. The CDR3 nucleotides read TGTGCCAGCAGCTTGGGACAGGGTAGATTAGAGACCCAGTACTTC. This translates into CASSLGQGRLETQYF.

J is TRBJ2-2 and V is TRBV6-5; D is ambiguous. The V gene lost 8 bases and the J gene lost 0 bases, with 4 bases spanning the gap. The germline V gene has CDR1 MNHEY and CDR2 SVGAGI. The CDR3 runs 12 residues. The CDR3 reads CASGANTGELFF. The CDR3 DNA is TGTGCCAGCGGAGCGAACACCGGGGAGCTGTTTTTT.

The chain employs TRBV11-3 and TRBJ2-5; 10 bases are a match to TRBD1. CDR1 is SGHNT and CDR2 is YENEEA in the germline V gene. The V gene end was trimmed by 2 bases and the J gene end by 5 bases; junction bases not matched to a gene: 8. The CDR3 loop spans 16 amino acids. This chain's CDR3 is CASSLSWTGGRETQYF. The CDR3 coding sequence is TGTGCCAGCAGCTTAAGCTGGACAGGGGGTAGGGAGACCCAGTACTTC.

The chain joins TRBV9 to TRBJ2-1; 9 bases are shared with TRBD1. CDR1 is SGDLS, CDR2 YYNGEE, per germline. The CDR3 length is 16 residues. J was trimmed by 4 bases and V by 3 bases; bases with no gene match: 8. CDR3 sequence (DNA): TGTGCCAGCAGCGGAGCCCGGGACAGGGCTTACAATGAGCAGTTCTTC. Translating it yields CASSGARDRAYNEQFF.

The chain joins TRBV7-2 to TRBJ2-5, with D possibly being TRBD2 (5 bases). Per the germline V gene, CDR1 is SGHTA and CDR2 is FQGNSA. V was trimmed by 5 bases and J by 4 bases, leaving 14 bases between them. This CDR3 comprises 14 residues. The CDR3 reads CASSRDPGRETQYF. DNA for the CDR3: TGTGCCAGCAGCCGTGATCCGGGGAGAGAGACCCAGTACTTC. Variable domain in full (rest from reference TRBV7-2 and TRBJ2-5): GAGVSQSPSNKVTEKGKDVELRCDPISGHTALYWYRQSLGQGLEFLIYFQGNSAPDKSGLPSDRFSAERTGGSVSTLTIQRTQQEDSAVYLCASSRDPGRETQYFGPGTRLLVL.

The CDR3 sequence is CAWSVLGRWLEKLFF. CDR3 sequence (DNA): TGTGCCTGGAGTGTATTAGGGAGGTGGCTTGAAAAACTGTTTTTT. V is TRBV30 and J is TRBJ1-4; no clear D. The CDR3 sequence is 15 residues long. V shed 0 bases and J shed 7 bases, with 15 bases lying between them. The germline V gene has CDR1 GTSNPN and CDR2 SVGIG (reference sequence).

The chain carries TRBV30 and TRBJ1-2; 9 nucleotides line up with TRBD1. V trimming: 4 bases; J trimming: 8 bases; junction bases outside the gene matches: 11. The CDR3 loop spans 14 amino acids. Germline lookup yields CDR1 GTSNPN and CDR2 SVGIG (reference sequence). The CDR3 region has the DNA TGTGCCTGGAAGAGGACAGGGGACTTTTCAGGCTACACCTTC. This gives the protein CAWKRTGDFSGYTF.

The V gene is TRBV4-1, the J gene TRBJ1-4, with TRBD1 matching 7 bases. Germline CDR1 MGHRA, CDR2 YSYEKL. J lost 5 bases, V lost 2 bases, and 5 bases had no gene match. This CDR3 is 15 amino acids long. The CDR3 DNA follows: TGCGCCAGCAGCCAAAGTGGGACAGTGAATGAAAAACTGTTTTTT. Translated, it gives CASSQSGTVNEKLFF.

This chain links TRBV5-1 with TRBJ2-7; 12 bases map to TRBD2. Germline V lookup: CDR1 SGHRS, CDR2 YFSETQ. This CDR3 region has 17 residues. J lost 2 bases, V lost 0 bases, and 6 bases had no gene match. DNA of the CDR3: TGCGCCAGCAGCTTGGGGACTAGCGGGATTTGGACCTACGAGCAGTACTTC. As protein: CASSLGTSGIWTYEQYF.

This clone came up a few times. V and J are TRBV5-1 and TRBJ1-1, with D unclear. Germline loops: CDR1 SGHRS, CDR2 YFSETQ. Trimming took 4 bases from V and 2 from J, leaving 12 bases between them. CDR3 length equals 14 residues. For the CDR3, the DNA is TGCGCCAGCAGCCCACTAGGCCCCAACACTGAAGCTTTCTTT. Residues: CASSPLGPNTEAFF.

V is TRBV4-2 and J is TRBJ2-7; 7 nucleotides line up with TRBD2. Germline-derived CDR1 and CDR2 are LGHNA and YNFKEQ. V lost 4 bases to trimming and J lost 3 bases; unmatched junction nucleotides: 12. The CDR3 sequence is 16 residues long. CDR3 loop: CASSPRGERGLYEQYF. DNA for the CDR3: TGTGCCAGCAGCCCCCGTGGGGAGCGGGGCCTCTACGAGCAGTACTTC.

V gene TRBV7-2 combines with J gene TRBJ2-1, with D unresolved. Germline V gene data show CDR1 as SGHTA and CDR2 as FQGNSA. The V and J ends lost 1 base and 5 bases respectively, with 12 bases between them. This CDR3 is 15 amino acids long. The CDR3 region is CASSLVRSRDNEQFF. In nucleotides, the CDR3 is TGTGCCAGCAGCTTAGTCCGGAGTAGAGACAATGAGCAGTTCTTC.

The rearrangement links TRBV19 to TRBJ2-2; 8 nucleotides match TRBD1. Germline assignment: CDR1 LNHDA and CDR2 SQIVND (reference sequence). The CDR3 contains 14 residues. V gave up 5 bases and J gave up 3 bases; unmatched junction bases: 2. The CDR3 loop is CASSQGAYTGELFF. CDR3 DNA: TGTGCCAGTAGTCAGGGGGCGTACACCGGGGAGCTGTTTTTT.

In its sample, this clone was seen a few times. The chain employs TRBV29-1 and TRBJ2-3; D possibly corresponds to TRBD1 (5 bases). V shed 4 bases and J shed 4 bases, with 12 bases lying between them. Per the germline V gene, CDR1 is SQVTM and CDR2 is ANQGSEA. This CDR3 comprises 13 residues. CDR3 nucleotide sequence: TGCAGCGTTGTTAGGGGTGGCCCAGATACGCAGTATTTT. Protein product: CSVVRGGPDTQYF.

The V and J genes are TRBV7-2 and TRBJ1-1, with 9 bases identical to TRBD1. V trimming: 0 bases; J trimming: 5 bases; junction bases outside the gene matches: 4. The CDR3 extends over 15 amino acids. From germline, CDR1 is SGHTA and CDR2 FQGNSA. CDR3 nucleotides: TGTGCCAGCAGCTTAGCCGGGACAGGGCGTACTGAAGCTTTCTTT. It translates to CASSLAGTGRTEAFF. The whole variable domain, remainder taken from reference TRBV7-2 and TRBJ1-1, is GAGVSQSPSNKVTEKGKDVELRCDPISGHTALYWYRQSLGQGLEFLIYFQGNSAPDKSGLPSDRFSAERTGGSVSTLTIQRTQQEDSAVYLCASSLAGTGRTEAFFGQGTRLTVV.

The chain carries TRBV5-8 and TRBJ2-3; no clear D. V lost 5 bases to trimming and J lost 0 bases, with 19 bases between them. The germline V gene has CDR1 SGHTS and CDR2 YDEGEE. CDR3 size: 17 residues. The CDR3, as DNA: TGTGCCAGCAGGCCCAACCGCGGTTTCGGGAGCACAGATACGCAGTATTTT. Its translation: CASRPNRGFGSTDTQYF.

The chain combines TRBV4-3 with TRBJ1-6; 9 nucleotides agree with TRBD1. The J segment lost 6 bases and the V segment lost 4 bases, leaving 7 bases of the junction unmatched. The V gene's germline CDR1 is LGHNA and CDR2 YSLEER. CDR3 length: 16 residues. CDR3 amino acids: CASSLDRGFPNSPLHF. The CDR3 coding sequence is TGCGCCAGCAGCCTCGACAGGGGGTTCCCTAATTCACCCCTCCACTTT.

In this sample, this clone turned up once. The chain links TRBV5-4 to TRBJ2-1; 12 bases match TRBD2. This CDR3 spans 16 amino acids. V shed 1 base and J 6 bases; nucleotides not matched to a gene: 5. Germline V gene sequence: CDR1 SGHNT, CDR2 YYREEE (reference sequence). This chain's CDR3 is CASSLLTSGRFNEQFF. The CDR3 coding sequence is TGTGCCAGCAGCTTGTTGACTAGCGGGAGATTCAATGAGCAGTTCTTC.